This T cell receptor (beta chain) was sequenced during a study of T cell clones after liver transplantation. Thawed unstimulated PBMCs were FACS-sorted by CD3, CD4 and CD8 into two populations. Profiling relied on immunoSEQ multiplex PCR, and the TCRdb table lists in-frame clones only, not all of them. The sample records roughly 62,000 clones, roughly 70% being singletons. Source: CD4+ T cells from blood, taken at the roughly 16-month timepoint. This sequence was found in a human patient who received a liver transplant. Among the T cells, some may be from the graft donor.

Here the CDR3 reads CASSLSLIEETQYF. CDR3 sequence (DNA): TGTGCCAGCAGCCTTAGCCTAATTGAAGAGACCCAGTACTTC. The chain uses TRBV2 and TRBJ2-5; D is ambiguous. CDR1 is SNHLY and CDR2 is FYNNEI in the germline V gene. V lost 6 bases and J 3 bases, leaving 14 bases between the germline ends. CDR3 length: 14 amino acids.